The clone carrying this T cell receptor (beta chain) was counted a single time. The record originates from a study of blood T cell repertoires in COVID-19. Study context: From the United States, Italy and Spain came samples of acute and convalescent COVID-19. The cDNA or gDNA used as material had been derived from T cells, B-cell-depleted T cells, or PBMCs.

The V gene end was trimmed by 3 bases and the J gene end by 8 bases; junction bases not matched to a gene: 9. CDR3 size: 15 residues. Germline V lookup: CDR1 MDHEN, CDR2 SYDVKM. How the authors handled the data: Counts of nucleated cells, estimated from reference gene primer amplification, were obtained. Assay: immunoSEQ multiplex PCR; the TCRdb copy retains only in-frame clones and omits some. V and J calls and clone size are given by that table; D and trimming were obtained from the DNA. The table shows approximately 86,000 clones, with 80% to 90% occurring only once. The sequencing input was peripheral blood. The sequence was obtained from a man aged 45 to 65 with acute or convalescent COVID-19. The V call is TRBV28, the J call TRBJ1-2; the match to TRBD1 covers 10 bases. The CDR3 sequence is CASSFGTGAMVGYTF. The CDR3 nucleotides read TGTGCCAGCAGTTTTGGGACAGGGGCCATGGTCGGCTACACCTTC.